This TCR beta chain was profiled in a study of T cell changes during pregnancy in multiple sclerosis. CDR3 length: 17 amino acids. Germline CDR1 SGHDT, CDR2 YYEEEE. With V trimmed by 4 bases and J by 4 bases, 13 bases remained unmatched. Here immunoSEQ multiplex PCR was the method, and the copy in TCRdb shows in-frame clones only, minus some. The table shows approximately 64,000 clones, with around 91% occurring only once. The chain employs TRBV5-6 and TRBJ1-2, with TRBD1 identical over 10 bases. This sequence originates from a female donor in good health, enrolled as a control in a pregnancy study. The sequencing here drew on peripheral blood, taken in the second trimester of pregnancy. For the CDR3, the DNA is TGTGCCAGCAGCCCCCCCCTGGACAGGGGGGTTGTCTATGGCTACACCTTC. The encoded protein is CASSPPLDRGVVYGYTF.